The entry below gives a single T cell receptor beta chain sequence along with its context. Its specificity is unknown. This was a survey-level run. The repertoire was sequenced with immunoSEQ multiplex PCR; TCRdb's copy has only in-frame clones and lacks some. The repertoire holds approximately 20,000 clones, 65% to 85% seen once, with roughly 13% in the top ten. These data are taken from a study of STAT5B mutations in CD4+ large granular lymphocyte leukemia. Regarding the study as a whole: Patient CD4-sorted repertoires looked more clonal than healthy CD4+ repertoires, even without putative leukemic clones. 8/27 top patient clones versus 2/35 control clones were TRBV06-family. Main leukemic clonotypes were patient-specific, but approximately 27% appeared at low frequency elsewhere.

The CDR3 covers 14 residues. Trimming stripped 7 bases from V and 0 bases from J, with 10 bases between. The V gene's germline CDR1 is SNHLY and CDR2 FYNNEI. The receptor was derived from a human donor in good health. The chain uses TRBV2 and TRBJ2-1; D is undetermined. Sequenced material: CD4+ T cells from blood buffy coats. CDR3 residues: CASNPTSSYNEQFF. The CDR3 bases are TGTGCCAGCAACCCTACCTCCTCCTACAATGAGCAGTTCTTC. Together with reference TRBV2 and TRBJ2-1, the CDR3 gives the full variable domain: EPEVTQTPSHQVTQMGQEVILRCVPISNHLYFYWYRQILGQKVEFLVSFYNNEISEKSEIFDDQFSVERPDGSNFTLKIRSTKLEDSAMYFCASNPTSSYNEQFFGPGTRLTVL.